This T cell receptor (beta chain) emerged from a study of ipilimumab plus nivolumab after autologous stem cell transplantation. Method: immunoSEQ multiplex PCR; TCRdb's copy keeps in-frame clones and lacks some. The data contain tens of thousands of clones, approximately 86% of them singletons. Starting 14 to 28 days after autologous transplant, ipilimumab 1 mg/kg was given. Patients got 3 mg/kg IV nivolumab weeks 1, 4, 7, 10, then biweekly through week 26. V trimming: 6 bases; J trimming: 2 bases; junction bases outside the gene matches: 7. The CDR3 runs to 17 residues. CDR1 is ENHRY and CDR2 is SYGVKD in the germline V gene.

The sequence came from a male donor with diffuse large B-cell lymphoma. The specimen comprised PBMCs, sampled in a trial of ipilimumab plus nivolumab as post-transplant consolidation. The V gene is TRBV10-3, the J gene TRBJ2-1, with TRBD2 matching over 13 bases. The CDR3 nucleotides are TGTGCCATCAGGACGGGGACTAGCGGGGCCCCCTACAATGAGCAGTTCTTC. It encodes CAIRTGTSGAPYNEQFF.